This TCR beta chain emerged from a study of shared clonotypes between healthy human individuals. Whole-study results and caveats: Only blood was sampled; tissue repertoires likely differ.

Assay: immunoSEQ multiplex PCR; the TCRdb copy retains only in-frame clones and omits some. The sample carries over a million clones, roughly 95% recorded once. A remark on this clone: What it binds is not known.

The germline V and J ends were trimmed by 0 bases and 1 base, with 7 bases remaining between them. The CDR3 is 14 amino acids. Germline V gene lookup returns CDR1 LNHDA and CDR2 SQIVND (reference sequence). The material sequenced was naive CD4+ T cells sorted from blood. Documented subset: CD45RA+ positively selected. This TCR was recovered from a young man in good health. The chain uses TRBV19 and TRBJ2-7; D gene uncertain. CDR3 loop: CASSIDSVSYEQYF. Written as DNA, the CDR3 is TGTGCCAGTAGTATAGATTCCGTTTCCTACGAGCAGTACTTC.